This T cell receptor beta chain was recovered during a study of blood T cell dynamics during melanoma immunotherapy. Across the whole study: Metastatic melanoma patients received first-line pembrolizumab or nivolumab plus ipilimumab. Study-level results: Unlike progressors, later disease-control patients had W3 repertoires gaining clonality or diversity.

Sequencing was performed with immunoSEQ multiplex PCR; in TCRdb, only in-frame clones are kept and a portion is missing. The data contain some 11,000 clones, around 90% of them seen just once; the ten biggest clones take up around 24%. This clone was counted between two and nine times. Its target is unknown. Trimming at V came to 3 bases and at J to 5 bases, leaving 6 bases not matched to a gene. From germline, CDR1 is KGHSH and CDR2 LQKENI. There are 14 residues in the CDR3. The time point here: week 3, after first cycle of checkpoint inhibitor. Patients had no prior systemic cancer treatment, immunosuppressants or other active cancers.

The source was blood, collected from a patient treated with checkpoint blockade. The sequence came from a human donor with melanoma. This chain connects TRBV18 to TRBJ1-2; 7 nucleotides line up with TRBD1. The CDR3 DNA is TGTGCCAGCTCACCCGGTGGACAGGCGTATGGCTACACCTTC. Its protein is CASSPGGQAYGYTF.